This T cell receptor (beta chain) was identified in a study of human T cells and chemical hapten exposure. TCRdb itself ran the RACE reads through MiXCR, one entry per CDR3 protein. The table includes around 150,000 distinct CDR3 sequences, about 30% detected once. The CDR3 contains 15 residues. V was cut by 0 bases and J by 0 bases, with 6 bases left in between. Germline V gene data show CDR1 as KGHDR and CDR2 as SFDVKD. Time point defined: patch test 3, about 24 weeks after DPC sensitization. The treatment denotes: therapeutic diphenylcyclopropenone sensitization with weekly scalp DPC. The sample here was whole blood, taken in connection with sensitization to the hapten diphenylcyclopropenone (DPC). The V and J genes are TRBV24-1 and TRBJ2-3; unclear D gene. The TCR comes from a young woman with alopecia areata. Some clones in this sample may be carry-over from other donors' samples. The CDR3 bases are TGTGCCACCAGTGATTTGGCGCCTAGCACAGATACGCAGTATTTT. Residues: CATSDLAPSTDTQYF.